This T cell receptor (beta chain) is drawn from a study of T cell repertoires and Cas9 in healthy adults. On the study more broadly: Multi-effector potency, cytotoxicity and lineage were assessed in SpCas9-reactive CD4 and CD8 T cells.

Study results and caveats: SpCas9-reactive effector T cells were reportedly restrained in vitro by SpCas9-reactive regulatory T cells.

This CDR3 is built from 15 residues. Germline V gene lookup returns CDR1 SEHNR and CDR2 FQNEAQ (reference sequence). The V gene end was trimmed by 3 bases and the J gene end by 6 bases; junction bases not matched to a gene: 8. Data came from immunoSEQ multiplex PCR; TCRdb stores just in-frame clones and leaves some out. This sample has about 15,000 clones, with about nine tenths found just once. A note on this clone: Its cognate antigen is unknown.

This sequence was found in a human donor in good health. Sequences were obtained from Tregs (CD4+, CD25+, CD127-, CD137-, CD154-) from PBMCs; culture status not recorded. V and J are TRBV7-9 and TRBJ2-3, with 8 bases identical to TRBD1. The CDR3 region is CASSFLQGADDTQYF. Written as DNA, the CDR3 is TGTGCCAGCAGCTTCCTTCAGGGGGCAGATGATACGCAGTATTTT. The full variable domain, in which reference TRBV7-9 and TRBJ2-3 provide the parts outside the CDR3, is DTGVSQNPRHKITKRGQNVTFRCDPISEHNRLYWYRQTLGQGPEFLTYFQNEAQLEKSRLLSDRFSAERPKGSFSTLEIQRTEQGDSAMYLCASSFLQGADDTQYFGPGTRLTVL.